Below, 25 T cell receptor beta chains from the same sample are listed, as sequenced in a study of PD-L1 blockade in urothelial cancer. Produced via immunoSEQ multiplex PCR; TCRdb's table is partial and in-frame only. The top ten hold around 16% of the sample, which has 35,000 or so clones, 83% seen once. This specimen consisted of PBMCs, obtained around atezolizumab (anti-PD-L1) treatment. The receptors come from a man aged 55 to 70 with urothelial cancer.

The chain has TRBV5-6 and TRBJ2-3, with TRBD1 identical over 10 bases. CDR1 and CDR2 from the germline V gene are SGHDT and YYEEEE. The length of the CDR3 is 16 residues. V lost 4 bases to trimming and J lost 3 bases; unmatched junction nucleotides: 8. The CDR3 loop reads CASSPDRDRGTDTQYF. CDR3 DNA: TGTGCCAGCAGCCCGGACCGGGACAGGGGTACAGATACGCAGTATTTT.

The rearrangement joins TRBV5-6 to TRBJ2-1, with 9 nucleotides matching TRBD2. Trimming removed 3 bases from V and 12 bases from J; junction bases left unmatched: 13. This CDR3 region has 15 residues. The V gene's germline CDR1 is SGHDT and CDR2 YYEEEE. The chain's CDR3 is CASSSQAGGGRVQFF. CDR3 DNA sequence: TGTGCCAGCAGCTCCCAGGCGGGAGGGGGGCGTGTGCAGTTCTTC.

The CDR3 protein is CASSLTRGLQRGYTF. The DNA for the CDR3 is TGTGCCAGCAGCCTGACCCGAGGCCTTCAGCGGGGCTACACCTTC. The chain uses TRBV7-6 and TRBJ1-2; D is unclear. CDR1 and CDR2 (germline): SGHVS, FNYEAQ. Trimming took off 5 bases at V and 8 bases at J, with 21 bases between the two ends. CDR3 length: 15 amino acids.

There are a few counts of this clone. The V gene is TRBV21-1, the J gene TRBJ1-3; the listed D gene, TRBD1, was not tested against the DNA. TRBV21-1 is a listed pseudogene. CDR3 length: 16 amino acids. DNA of the CDR3: TGTGCCAGCAGACCAAACAGGAGTAAGTGTGGAAACACCATATATTTT. Protein product: CASRPNRSKCGNTIYF.

The J gene is TRBJ1-4, the V gene TRBV7-2, with 7 bases that match TRBD1. Germline-derived CDR1 and CDR2 are SGHTA and FQGNSA. CDR3 length: 15 amino acids. V shed 7 bases, J shed 7 bases, and the junction held 12 bases outside the gene matches. CDR3 coding DNA: TGTGCCAGCACAGAACGACAGGGCACGAGTGAAAAACTGTTTTTT. Protein: CASTERQGTSEKLFF.

In this sample, this clone turned up a few times. The CDR3: CAISEPYSNSPLHF. In DNA, the CDR3 is TGTGCCATCAGTGAGCCGTACAGCAATTCACCCCTCCACTTT. The chain employs TRBV10-3 and TRBJ1-6, with D uncertain. Germline values: CDR1 ENHRY, CDR2 SYGVKD. The V and J ends lost 2 bases and 7 bases respectively, with 9 bases between them. This CDR3 contains 14 residues.

As regards this clone: Sequence at one end of the junction differs from germline and may be a read error. The chain is built from TRBV10-3 and TRBJ1-3; D remains unclear. CDR3 size: 14 residues. Germline V gene sequence: CDR1 ENHRY, CDR2 SYGVKD. As DNA, the CDR3 is TGTGCCATCAGGGAGTCGCGAGAAGGAAACACCATATATTTT. Translation gives CAIRESREGNTIYF.

The chain links TRBV5-8 to TRBJ1-1; no clear D gene. Trimming left V 2 bases short and J 14 bases short, with 16 bases between. CDR3 length equals 12 residues. Germline assignment: CDR1 SGHTS and CDR2 YDEGEE. The CDR3 sequence: CASSFDALEAFF. The CDR3 DNA follows: TGTGCCAGCAGCTTCGACGCTCTAGAGGCCTTCTTT.

This chain joins TRBV7-9 and TRBJ2-3, with TRBD2 matching over 7 bases. The CDR3 runs to 16 residues. The germline CDR1 and CDR2 sequences are SEHNR and FQNEAQ (reference sequence). The trim removed 1 base at V and 0 bases at J, leaving 4 bases unmatched. CDR3 sequence reads: CASSLVTGGSTDTQYF. The CDR3 coding sequence is TGTGCCAGCAGCTTAGTAACGGGGGGAAGCACAGATACGCAGTATTTT.

This clone was picked up one time. The chain uses TRBV5-6 and TRBJ2-5; 9 bases map to TRBD2. Germline V gives CDR1 SGHDT, CDR2 YYEEEE. The CDR3 consists of 16 residues. V lost 0 bases, J lost 5 bases, and 8 bases stayed unmatched. DNA for the CDR3: TGTGCCAGCAGCTTGGCCCCAGCGGGAGGTGTGGAGACCCAGTACTTC. This codes for CASSLAPAGGVETQYF.

The V gene is TRBV7-9, the J gene TRBJ1-4; D ambiguous. CDR3 length equals 15 residues. Germline CDR1 reads SEHNR; CDR2 reads FQNEAQ (reference sequence). V gave up 5 bases and J gave up 0 bases, with 10 bases separating them. CDR3 amino acids: CASSPLDSTNEKLFF. CDR3 nucleotides: TGTGCCAGCAGCCCCTTAGATTCAACTAATGAAAAACTGTTTTTT.

This chain joins TRBV5-4 and TRBJ1-2, with D possibly matching TRBD1 (5 bases). Trimming pared 2 bases from V and 4 bases from J, leaving 9 bases between. The V gene's germline CDR1 is SGHNT and CDR2 YYREEE (reference sequence). This CDR3 spans 13 amino acids. CDR3 residues: CASSFDRTYGYTF. CDR3 DNA: TGTGCCAGCAGCTTTGACAGAACCTATGGCTACACCTTC. The variable domain in full, completed from reference TRBV5-4 and TRBJ1-2, reads ETGVTQSPTHLIKTRGQQVTLRCSSQSGHNTVSWYQQALGQGPQFIFQYYREEENGRGNFPPRFSGLQFPNYSSELNVNALELDDSALYLCASSFDRTYGYTFGSGTRLTVV.

This rearrangement joins TRBV10-3 to TRBJ2-5, with a tentative D call TRBD1 (6 bases). The CDR3 covers 14 residues. V shed 0 bases and J shed 5 bases, with 10 bases lying between them. Per germline, CDR1 ENHRY and CDR2 SYGVKD. The CDR3 is CAISESAGVETQYF. The CDR3 DNA reads as TGTGCCATCAGTGAGTCGGCAGGGGTTGAGACCCAGTACTTC.

The chain couples TRBV28 to TRBJ2-5, with TRBD1 matching over 9 bases. Looked up from germline, CDR1 is MDHEN and CDR2 is SYDVKM. This CDR3 contains 16 residues. Unmatched junction bases numbered 8, after V lost 2 bases and J lost 4 bases. This chain's CDR3 is CASSLRGTGTIETQYF. The CDR3 region has the DNA TGTGCCAGCAGTTTAAGGGGGACAGGGACGATAGAGACCCAGTACTTC.

This clone was counted between two and nine times. The chain carries TRBV5-1 and TRBJ2-7; 7 bases align to TRBD1. V lost 2 bases to trimming and J lost 5 bases; unmatched junction nucleotides: 7. Germline V gene sequence: CDR1 SGHRS, CDR2 YFSETQ. The CDR3 is 14 amino acids. This CDR3 is CASSFGDRANEQYF. The CDR3 coding sequence is TGCGCCAGCAGCTTCGGCGACAGGGCAAACGAGCAGTACTTC.

This clone was seen once. The rearrangement links TRBV9 to TRBJ1-4; D possibly corresponds to TRBD1 (6 bases). Germline CDR1 SGDLS, CDR2 YYNGEE. Trimming pared 3 bases from V and 9 bases from J, leaving 18 bases between. The CDR3 is 15 amino acids. Written as DNA, the CDR3 is TGTGCCAGCAGCGCCGGGAGGGACAACTCTCAAAAACTGTTTTTT. It yields the protein CASSAGRDNSQKLFF. Filled out from reference TRBV9 and TRBJ1-4, the complete variable domain reads DSGVTQTPKHLITATGQRVTLRCSPRSGDLSVYWYQQSLDQGLQFLIQYYNGEERAKGNILERFSAQQFPDLHSELNLSSLELGDSALYFCASSAGRDNSQKLFFGSGTQLSVL.

The V and J genes are TRBV25-1 and TRBJ1-5; D is possibly TRBD1 (6 bases). Trimming left V 4 bases short and J 4 bases short, with 14 bases between. Looked up from germline, CDR1 is MGHDK and CDR2 is SYGVNS. There are 15 residues in the CDR3. CDR3 nucleotide sequence: TGTGCCAGCAGTGGGTTGGGGGGGCTGAATCAGCCCCAGCATTTT. Protein product: CASSGLGGLNQPQHF.

The chain combines TRBV2 with TRBJ1-5; a weak D match, TRBD1 (6 bases). The CDR3 is made up of 16 amino acids. The V gene's germline CDR1 is SNHLY and CDR2 FYNNEI. V dropped 2 bases and J dropped 6 bases, with 17 bases sitting between them. This CDR3 is CASSESGAGQGQPQHF. DNA for the CDR3: TGTGCCAGCAGTGAATCAGGGGCAGGGCAGGGTCAGCCCCAGCATTTT.

The genes are TRBV6-5 and TRBJ2-7, with TRBD1 identical over 7 bases. Germline CDR1 is MNHEY and CDR2 is SVGAGI. This CDR3 contains 15 residues. The V gene end was trimmed by 0 bases and the J gene end by 5 bases; junction bases not matched to a gene: 7. The CDR3 region has the DNA TGTGCCAGCAGTTACTCGAACCAACAGGGGAACGAGCAGTACTTC. Translating gives CASSYSNQQGNEQYF.

The chain uses TRBV4-2 and TRBJ1-4, with 7 bases that match TRBD1. CDR3 length: 14 amino acids. With 1 base clipped from V and 8 bases from J, the junction kept 4 bases outside the gene matches. Germline V gives CDR1 LGHNA, CDR2 YNFKEQ. The CDR3 reads CASSQAGQPEKLFF. The CDR3 nucleotides are TGTGCCAGCAGCCAAGCGGGACAGCCCGAAAAACTGTTTTTT.

V is TRBV6-5 and J is TRBJ2-7; TRBD1 matches at 10 bases. Germline CDR1 MNHEY, CDR2 SVGAGI. This CDR3 is 15 amino acids long. J gave up 5 bases and V 6 bases, and 10 bases lay outside the gene matches. The CDR3 DNA follows: TGTGCCAGCAGCCCGGGACAGGGGCCCTCGCACGAGCAGTACTTC. Translated, it gives CASSPGQGPSHEQYF.

Only a few counts were recorded for this clone. V and J are TRBV6-5 and TRBJ2-7; 11 bases align to TRBD1. Per germline, CDR1 MNHEY and CDR2 SVGAGI. V dropped 5 bases and J dropped 6; count of bases not matched to a gene: 9. The CDR3 spans 15 residues. CDR3 sequence: CASSPYRTGGVEQYF. CDR3 DNA: TGTGCCAGCAGTCCCTATCGGACAGGGGGCGTCGAGCAGTACTTC.

The chain uses TRBV4-3 and TRBJ2-1, with TRBD2 identical over 14 bases. V trimming: 4 bases; J trimming: 0 bases; junction bases outside the gene matches: 11. Germline V gives CDR1 LGHNA, CDR2 YSLEER. CDR3 length: 20 amino acids. CDR3 DNA: TGCGCCAGCAGCCTTGGGACTAGCGGGAGTAGGACTAGCTCCTACAATGAGCAGTTCTTC. This encodes CASSLGTSGSRTSSYNEQFF.

V usage is TRBV28 and J usage is TRBJ2-7; the D gene is possibly TRBD2 (5 bases). CDR3 length equals 13 residues. Germline V gene lookup returns CDR1 MDHEN and CDR2 SYDVKM. V lost 9 bases, J lost 3 bases, and 15 bases lay in between. This chain's CDR3 is CASTAEHNYEQYF. CDR3 bases: TGTGCCAGTACAGCGGAACACAACTACGAGCAGTACTTC. The full variable domain, rest sourced from reference TRBV28 and TRBJ2-7, is DVKVTQSSRYLVKRTGEKVFLECVQDMDHENMFWYRQDPGLGLRLIYFSYDVKMKEKGDIPEGYSVSREKKERFSLILESASTNQTSMYLCASTAEHNYEQYFGPGTRLTVT.

The V call is TRBV7-8, the J call TRBJ2-7, with 7 bases lining up with TRBD1. CDR3 length: 15 amino acids. V trimming: 5 bases; J trimming: 0 bases; junction bases outside the gene matches: 7. The germline CDR1 and CDR2 sequences are SGHVS and FQNEAQ. In DNA form, the CDR3 reads TGTGCCAGCAGCCCCAACAGGGGCCTCTCCTACGAGCAGTACTTC. This encodes CASSPNRGLSYEQYF.